This T cell receptor beta chain was captured by sequencing in a study of beta chain features in type 1 diabetes. Study outcomes and limitations: PCR may have favored shorter templates equally in patients and controls. In all four CD4+ subsets, TCRB CDR3 length was significantly, moderately reduced in type 1 diabetes.

With 2 bases clipped from V and 0 bases from J, the junction kept 6 bases outside the gene matches. CDR1 is MNHEY, CDR2 SMNVEV, per germline (reference sequence). CDR3 length: 17 residues. It was one heparinised blood draw, averaging about 116 mL, that each donor gave. Expressed TCRB transcripts were sequenced because the isolated RNA had all been reverse transcribed beforehand. Libraries were prepared by immunoSEQ multiplex PCR; TCRdb keeps only in-frame clonotypes and omits some of them. The sample holds approximately 120,000 clones, around 15% seen once. Only a few counts were recorded for this clone. As yet, its antigen is unknown.

The chain joins TRBV27 to TRBJ2-1, with 8 bases lining up with TRBD1. The sample consisted of central memory CD4+ T cells from blood. The source is a man aged 18 to 35 with type 1 diabetes. The CDR3 protein is CASSLQRTGFSYNEQFF. CDR3 in DNA: TGTGCCAGCAGTTTACAGAGGACAGGGTTCTCCTACAATGAGCAGTTCTTC.